This is a list of T cell receptor beta chains from one sample in a study of T cells in localized non-small cell lung cancer. Assay used: immunoSEQ multiplex PCR; TCRdb lists only in-frame clones, some missing. There are over 1,300 clones in the sample; under 25% occur only once, and about 25% lies in the top ten. The starting material was normal lung tissue next to the tumor, obtained before any cancer treatment. These receptors came from a male donor at least 60 years old with stage III squamous cell lung carcinoma. Both conserved end residues are part of each CDR3. A D gene is named only where the DNA matches it firmly. Expanded clones are given a class, and other clones once, few, many or no size at all.

v_call: TRBV30; j_call: TRBJ2-5; clone_size: -; d_call: -; cdr3_aa: CAWRPGPYQETQYF; cdr3_nt: TGTGCCTGGAGACCGGGACCTTACCAAGAGACCCAGTACTTC
v_call: TRBV9; j_call: TRBJ1-5; clone_size: few; d_call: TRBD1; cdr3_aa: CASSATGTDNQPQHF; cdr3_nt: TGTGCCAGCAGCGCCACTGGGACAGATAATCAGCCCCAGCATTTT
v_call: TRBV11-3; j_call: TRBJ1-1; clone_size: -; d_call: TRBD1; cdr3_aa: CASSSSGGTTEAFF; cdr3_nt: TGTGCCAGCAGCTCTTCAGGGGGTACAACTGAAGCTTTCTTT
v_call: TRBV11-3; j_call: TRBJ2-3; clone_size: few; d_call: TRBD2; cdr3_aa: CASSLGGSGTTDTQYF; cdr3_nt: TGTGCCAGCAGCTTAGGAGGGAGCGGGACGACAGATACGCAGTATTTT
v_call: TRBV7-7; j_call: TRBJ1-4; clone_size: -; d_call: TRBD1; cdr3_aa: CASSPGDRTFNEKLFF; cdr3_nt: TGTGCCAGCAGCCCGGGGGACAGAACTTTTAATGAAAAACTGTTTTTT
v_call: TRBV9; j_call: TRBJ1-3; clone_size: -; d_call: -; cdr3_aa: CASGGRKGTNYSGNTIYF; cdr3_nt: TGTGCCAGCGGAGGTCGTAAGGGGACAAACTACTCTGGAAACACCATATATTTT
v_call: TRBV29-1; j_call: TRBJ2-3; clone_size: -; d_call: TRBD2; cdr3_aa: CSVIISGRLKGGYF; cdr3_nt: TGCAGCGTTATTATTAGCGGGAGGTTAAAGGGCGGGTATTTT
v_call: TRBV6-8; j_call: TRBJ2-7; clone_size: large; d_call: TRBD2; cdr3_aa: CASSPGTSGYEQYF; cdr3_nt: TGTGCCAGCAGTCCTGGGACTAGCGGGTACGAGCAGTACTTC
v_call: TRBV7-6; j_call: TRBJ2-5; clone_size: -; d_call: TRBD2; cdr3_aa: CASSRTRDGRGQYF; cdr3_nt: TGTGCCAGCAGCCGCACCCGCGATGGGAGGGGCCAGTACTTC
v_call: TRBV6-8; j_call: TRBJ1-1; clone_size: -; d_call: -; cdr3_aa: CASSGAQGKTEAFF; cdr3_nt: TGTGCCAGCAGTGGAGCGCAGGGGAAAACTGAAGCTTTCTTT
v_call: TRBV6-8; j_call: TRBJ2-5; clone_size: medium-sized; d_call: -; cdr3_aa: CASRPPTSFGTQYF; cdr3_nt: TGTGCCAGCAGACCACCGACTAGTTTTGGGACCCAGTACTTC